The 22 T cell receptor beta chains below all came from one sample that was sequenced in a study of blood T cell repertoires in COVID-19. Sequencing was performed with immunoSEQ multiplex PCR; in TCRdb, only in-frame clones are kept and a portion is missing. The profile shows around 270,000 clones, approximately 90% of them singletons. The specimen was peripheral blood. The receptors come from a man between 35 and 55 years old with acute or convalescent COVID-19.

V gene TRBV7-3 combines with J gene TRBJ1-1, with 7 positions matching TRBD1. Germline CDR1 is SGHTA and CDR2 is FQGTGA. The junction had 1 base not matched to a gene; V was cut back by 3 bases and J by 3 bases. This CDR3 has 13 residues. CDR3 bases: TGTGCCAGCAGCTTCGGGACAGACACTGAAGCTTTCTTT. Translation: CASSFGTDTEAFF. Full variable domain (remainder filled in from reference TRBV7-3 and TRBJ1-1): GAGVSQTPSNKVTEKGKYVELRCDPISGHTALYWYRQSLGQGPEFLIYFQGTGAADDSGLPNDRFFAVRPEGSVSTLKIQRTERGDSAVYLCASSFGTDTEAFFGQGTRLTVV.

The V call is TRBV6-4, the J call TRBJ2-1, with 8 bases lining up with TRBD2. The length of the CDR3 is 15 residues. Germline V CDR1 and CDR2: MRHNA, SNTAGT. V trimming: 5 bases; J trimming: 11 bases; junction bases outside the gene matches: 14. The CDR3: CASSPGGGVLDKQFF. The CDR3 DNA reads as TGTGCCAGCAGTCCGGGAGGGGGGGTCCTGGATAAGCAGTTCTTC.

CDR3 DNA: TGTGCCAGCAGCCTAAGGGACAGGGGCACCGGGGAGCTGTTTTTT. Its protein is CASSLRDRGTGELFF. The chain joins TRBV7-8 to TRBJ2-2; 10 bases map to TRBD1. Germline V gene sequence: CDR1 SGHVS, CDR2 FQNEAQ. The CDR3 length is 15 residues. V trimming: 5 bases; J trimming: 4 bases; junction bases outside the gene matches: 4.

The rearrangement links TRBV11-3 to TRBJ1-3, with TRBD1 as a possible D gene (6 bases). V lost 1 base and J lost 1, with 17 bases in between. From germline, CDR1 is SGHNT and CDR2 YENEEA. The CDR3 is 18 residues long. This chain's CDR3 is CASSLGPTGSISGNTIYF. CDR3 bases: TGTGCCAGCAGCTTAGGACCAACAGGGTCTATTTCTGGAAACACCATATATTTT.

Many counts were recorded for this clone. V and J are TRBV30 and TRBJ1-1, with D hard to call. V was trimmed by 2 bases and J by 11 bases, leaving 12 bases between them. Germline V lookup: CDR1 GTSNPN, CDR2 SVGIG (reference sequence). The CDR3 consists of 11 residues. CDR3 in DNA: TGTGCCTGGAGTTCGGTACTTTTTGCTTTCTTT. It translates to CAWSSVLFAFF.

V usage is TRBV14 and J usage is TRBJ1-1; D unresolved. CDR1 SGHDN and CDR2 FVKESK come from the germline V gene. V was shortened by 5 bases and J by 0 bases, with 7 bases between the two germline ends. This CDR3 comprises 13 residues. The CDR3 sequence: CASSAQMNTEAFF. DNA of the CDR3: TGTGCCAGCAGCGCACAGATGAACACTGAAGCTTTCTTT.

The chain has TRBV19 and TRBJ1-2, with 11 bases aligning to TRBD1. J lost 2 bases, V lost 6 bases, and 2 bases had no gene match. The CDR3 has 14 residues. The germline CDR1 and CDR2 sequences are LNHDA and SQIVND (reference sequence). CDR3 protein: CASSGQGANYGYTF. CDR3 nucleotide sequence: TGTGCCAGTAGCGGACAGGGGGCGAACTATGGCTACACCTTC.

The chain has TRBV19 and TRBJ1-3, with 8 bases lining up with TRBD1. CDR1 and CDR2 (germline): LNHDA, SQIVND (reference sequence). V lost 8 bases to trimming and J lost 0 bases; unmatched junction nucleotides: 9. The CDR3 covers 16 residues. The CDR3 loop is CASSRTGISSGNTIYF. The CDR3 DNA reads TGTGCCAGTTCGAGGACAGGGATTAGCTCTGGAAACACCATATATTTT. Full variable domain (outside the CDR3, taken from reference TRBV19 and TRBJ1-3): DGGITQSPKYLFRKEGQNVTLSCEQNLNHDAMYWYRQDPGQGLRLIYYSQIVNDFQKGDIAEGYSVSREKKESFPLTVTSAQKNPTAFYLCASSRTGISSGNTIYFGEGSWLTVV.

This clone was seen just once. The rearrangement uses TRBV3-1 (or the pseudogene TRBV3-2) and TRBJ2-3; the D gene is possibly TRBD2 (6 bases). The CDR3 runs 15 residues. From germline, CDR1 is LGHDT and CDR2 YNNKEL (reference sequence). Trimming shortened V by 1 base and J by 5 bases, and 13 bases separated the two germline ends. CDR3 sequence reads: CASSQGEGGVDTQYF. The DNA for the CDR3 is TGTGCCAGCAGCCAAGGAGAAGGAGGGGTAGATACGCAGTATTTT.

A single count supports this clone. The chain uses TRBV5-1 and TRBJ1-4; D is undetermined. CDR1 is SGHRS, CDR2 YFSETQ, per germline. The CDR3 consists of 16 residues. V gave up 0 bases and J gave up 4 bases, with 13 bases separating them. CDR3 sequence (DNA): TGCGCCAGCAGCTTGGCCGAGGAAAAGGATAATGAAAAACTGTTTTTT. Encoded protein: CASSLAEEKDNEKLFF.

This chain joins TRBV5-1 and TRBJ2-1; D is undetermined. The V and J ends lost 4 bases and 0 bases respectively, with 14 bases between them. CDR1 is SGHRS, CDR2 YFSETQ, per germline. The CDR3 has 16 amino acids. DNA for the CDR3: TGCGCCAGCAGCCTCCCGGCGGTGAGCTCCTACAATGAGCAGTTCTTC. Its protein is CASSLPAVSSYNEQFF.

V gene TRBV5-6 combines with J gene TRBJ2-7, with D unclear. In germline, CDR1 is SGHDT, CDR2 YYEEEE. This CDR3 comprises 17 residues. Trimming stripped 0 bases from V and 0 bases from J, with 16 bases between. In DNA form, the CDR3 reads TGTGCCAGCAGCTTGGCCTATCGGTATCGGAGCTCCTACGAGCAGTACTTC. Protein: CASSLAYRYRSSYEQYF.

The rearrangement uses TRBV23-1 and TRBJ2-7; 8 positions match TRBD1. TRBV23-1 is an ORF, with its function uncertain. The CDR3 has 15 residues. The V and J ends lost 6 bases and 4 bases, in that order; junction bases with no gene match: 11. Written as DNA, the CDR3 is TGCGCCAGCAGCCCGTGGGCCCAGGGGGCTTACGAGCAGTACTTC. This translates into CASSPWAQGAYEQYF.

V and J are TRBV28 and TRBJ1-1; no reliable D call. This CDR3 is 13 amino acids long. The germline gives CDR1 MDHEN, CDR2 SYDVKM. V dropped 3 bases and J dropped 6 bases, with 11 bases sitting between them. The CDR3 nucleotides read TGTGCCAGCAGTTTCTCCGCCCGGGCTGAAGCTTTCTTT. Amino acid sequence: CASSFSARAEAFF.

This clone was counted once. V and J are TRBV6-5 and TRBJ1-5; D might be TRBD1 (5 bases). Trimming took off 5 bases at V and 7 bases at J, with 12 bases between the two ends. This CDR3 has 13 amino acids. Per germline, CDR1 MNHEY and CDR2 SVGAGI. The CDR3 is CASSNTGGQPQHF. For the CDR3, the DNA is TGTGCCAGCAGTAACACAGGCGGACAGCCCCAGCATTTT.

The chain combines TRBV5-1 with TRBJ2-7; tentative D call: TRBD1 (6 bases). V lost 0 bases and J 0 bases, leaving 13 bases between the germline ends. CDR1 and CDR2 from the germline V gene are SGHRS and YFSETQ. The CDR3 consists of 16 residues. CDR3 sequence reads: CASSLATGTSSYEQYF. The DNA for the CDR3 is TGCGCCAGCAGCTTGGCTACCGGGACAAGCTCCTACGAGCAGTACTTC.

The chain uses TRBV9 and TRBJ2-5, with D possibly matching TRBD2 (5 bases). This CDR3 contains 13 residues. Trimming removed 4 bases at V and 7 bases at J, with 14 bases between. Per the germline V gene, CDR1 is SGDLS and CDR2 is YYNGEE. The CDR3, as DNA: TGTGCCAGCAGCCCTAGGGAGTATTGGACCCAGTACTTC. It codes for CASSPREYWTQYF.

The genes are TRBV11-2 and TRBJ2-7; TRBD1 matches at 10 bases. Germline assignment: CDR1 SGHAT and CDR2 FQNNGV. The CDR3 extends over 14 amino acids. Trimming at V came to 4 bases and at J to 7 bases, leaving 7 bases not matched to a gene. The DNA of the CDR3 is TGTGCCAGCAGCTCGGGACAGGGGACGAGGGAGCAGTACTTC. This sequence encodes CASSSGQGTREQYF.

As DNA, the CDR3 is TGTGCCACCAGTGAGGCCGGGACAGACTATGGCTACACCTTC. Translating gives CATSEAGTDYGYTF. V and J are TRBV24-1 and TRBJ1-2; 7 bases fit TRBD1. The V gene end was trimmed by 4 bases and the J gene end by 3 bases; junction bases not matched to a gene: 4. Germline assignment: CDR1 KGHDR and CDR2 SFDVKD. There are 14 residues in the CDR3.

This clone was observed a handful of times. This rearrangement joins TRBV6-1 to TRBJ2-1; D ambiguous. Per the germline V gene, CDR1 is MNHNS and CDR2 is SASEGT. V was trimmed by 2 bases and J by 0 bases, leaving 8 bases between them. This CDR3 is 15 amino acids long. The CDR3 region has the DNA TGTGCCAGCAGTGAAATCTCGAGCTCCTACAATGAGCAGTTCTTC. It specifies CASSEISSSYNEQFF.

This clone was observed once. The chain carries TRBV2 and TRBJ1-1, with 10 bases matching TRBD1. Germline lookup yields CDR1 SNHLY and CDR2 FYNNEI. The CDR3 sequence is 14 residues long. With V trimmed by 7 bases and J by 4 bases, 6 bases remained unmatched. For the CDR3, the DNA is TGTGCCAGCAAGAGGACAGGGGGACGCACTGAAGCTTTCTTT. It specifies CASKRTGGRTEAFF.

CDR3 DNA sequence: TGTGCCAGCACCGTAACTGACAGGGTATATGGCTACACCTTC. Translating it yields CASTVTDRVYGYTF. The rearrangement links TRBV5-5 to TRBJ1-2; 7 bases are a match to TRBD1. With 6 bases clipped from V and 5 bases from J, the junction kept 10 bases outside the gene matches. The CDR3 is 14 residues long. Germline CDR1 SGHKS, CDR2 YYEKEE (reference sequence).